This T cell receptor (beta chain) was found in a study of identical twins. Study results and limitations: Model-predicted out-of-frame TCR alpha sharing fell below observed values in monozygotic twins. Abundant beta clonotypes from cord blood had fewer insertions, unlike memory repertoires, which showed none.

Each CDR3 protein is one row after TCRdb ran MiXCR on the 5' RACE reads. The sample consists of roughly 470,000 distinct CDR3 sequences, over 11% of them appearing once. This clonotype was seen many times. What it binds is unknown. The length of the CDR3 is 16 residues. V lost 6 bases to trimming and J lost 5 bases; unmatched junction nucleotides: 15. CDR1 is SQVTM, CDR2 ANQGSEA, per germline. The same sample was also studied in work on yellow fever vaccine responses in identical twins. That report adds: It has been reported that, in twins, the vaccine T cell response seemed partly convergent and partly personalized.

This chain connects TRBV29-1 to TRBJ2-2; 7 nucleotides match TRBD1. The clonotype originates from a woman younger than 35 in good health. Sequencing used CD4+ T cells sorted from blood. CDR3 DNA: TGCAGCGTGGGGGTACACGGGACAGCTTCGACCGGGGAGCTGTTTTTT. Translated, it gives CSVGVHGTASTGELFF.